This T cell receptor beta chain was recorded in a study of shared clonotypes between healthy human individuals (dated by TCRdb to the early 2020s). Describing the broader study: The cohort comprised a couple of women and three men aged 18 to 49 years. Per donor, three plates each were used for CD4 naive and CD4 memory, two for CD8 naive, and one for CD8 memory. Blood TCR repertoires of a handful of healthy adults were deeply sequenced to estimate repertoire size and the extent of clonotype sharing between individuals. Per donor, leukapheresis produced somewhere between about 0.8 and 9 billion PBMCs. Libraries were prepared and TCR repertoires were sequenced by different laboratories using diverse techniques, in order to increase sequencing depth and limit assay-specific biases. Here is what the overall study found, with its caveats: Compared with non-shared clonotypes, clonotypes shared by all four sorted-subset donors had higher generation probabilities. When several donors were compared, the shared fraction of clonotypes was about 5% for naive CD4, more than 3% for naive CD8, roughly 2.5% for memory CD4, and 0.3% to 0.5% for memory CD8. Larger estimated clonotype richness was generally found for naive subsets than for memory subsets. Sampling was restricted to blood, and TCR repertoires in tissue are likely to differ from TCR repertoires in blood. Based on pairwise subsampling, the degree of clonotype sharing among donors was expected to be affected by sequencing depth. The small number of donors limited the genetic and exposure-history diversity represented. Even with the large sequencing depth, rarefaction of the sorted-subset datasets indicated that sequencing was incomplete.

CD8 naive samples consisted of CD45RO-negative cells that were positively selected for CCR7, yielding a CD45RA+CCR7+ population without TemRA cells. Healthy HIV-negative adults with no recently reported acute infections or vaccinations were included as donors. Every donor was a Caucasian adult living in Nashville, Tennessee, USA. After blood collection by leukapheresis, PBMCs were isolated using Ficoll-Histopaque density gradient centrifugation and then cryopreserved in the vapor phase of liquid nitrogen. Purity and quantity of every magnetically sorted T cell population were checked by analytical flow cytometry. Genomic DNA was isolated from each sorted fraction and quantified by UV absorbance on a Nanodrop 2000c. A remark on this clone: Its antigen target is currently unknown. No base qualities exist here, and no much larger clone lies one base off it.

The germline V gene supplies CDR1 SGHVS and CDR2 FQNEAQ. The CDR3 goes from the cysteine to the phenylalanine over 10 residues. The CDR3 DNA has 30 bases and is translated from base 1. Between the V and J ends, shortened by 8 bases and 9 bases respectively, the junction contains 8 bases. TCR CDR3 regions were amplified from genomic DNA by multiplex PCR using the deep immunoSEQ assay. For each cell subset, the extracted genomic DNA was distributed evenly across all wells of several immunoSEQ 96-well plates, and each plate served as one replicate. For sorted subsets, about 200 ng genomic DNA, equal to tens of thousands of T cell genomes, was loaded into each replicate PCR. Purified libraries were measured with a Qubit 3.0 fluorometer, size-checked on a Bioanalyzer 2100, and measured again with the KAPA Library Quantification kit. Each immunoSEQ 96-well plate was sequenced on its own single-read 150-cycle Illumina NextSeq 550 flow cell. In the original analysis: Because the immunoSEQ output included only junctional sequences and no quality scores, the filtering could not be the same as the filtering used for full-length reads. Sequences were annotated with PyIR, a Python wrapper for IgBLAST v1.9, using IMGT germline references to assign V/J genes and CDR3. Reads were filtered out if the reads had weak V/J assignments (E-value above 1e-6), no CDR3, stop codons, out-of-frame junctions, or ambiguous translated residues. V3J clonotypes were defined as sequences sharing the same inferred V gene, J gene, and CDR3 amino acid sequence. To compute the percentage overlap between repertoires, the number of shared unique clonotypes was divided by the size of the smaller repertoire. Richness of each repertoire was evaluated using RTK rarefaction, the Chao1 estimator, and Recon v2.1 estimates of unobserved clonotypes. Generation probabilities were computed with OLGA for all TCRbeta clonotypes obtained by the gDNA method from several donors. TCRdb took over this immuneACCESS table, retaining in-frame rearrangements with V and J assigned. Such tables are incomplete; in checked studies, under half of the missing clones stem from an unresolved V gene, and the remainder is unexplained. V, J and clone size derive from that table, while D and trimming were established from the DNA sequence. The sample table lists hundreds of thousands of clones, nearly 98% of them with a count of one. The ten largest clones take up 0.3% of the sample.

Sample: naive CD8+ T cells sorted from blood. Reading the label with the study, this specimen's cell subset or site is: CD45RA+CCR7+. The V gene is TRBV7-8 and the J gene is TRBJ2-1, with no D gene named confidently. The clonotype comes from a man aged 25 to 45 in good health. The encoded CDR3 is CASGSGEQFF. The sequenced DNA: TGTGCCAGCGGGTCTGGTGAGCAGTTCTTC.